Presented here are 23 T cell receptor beta chains from one specimen sequenced in a study of blood T cell repertoires in COVID-19. The data were produced by immunoSEQ multiplex PCR, yet TCRdb's version contains in-frame clones alone and is incomplete. The sample includes around 150,000 clones, 85% of them seen just once. Sequenced material: peripheral blood. Receptors were obtained from a human donor with acute or convalescent COVID-19. The donor label of this sample is uncertain.

This clone appeared many times. This chain connects TRBV6-5 to TRBJ2-7; weak D call: TRBD2 (5 bases). The CDR3 consists of 13 residues. The germline V and J ends were trimmed by 2 bases and 6 bases, with 11 bases remaining between them. Per germline, CDR1 MNHEY and CDR2 SVGAGI. The DNA for the CDR3 is TGTGCCAGCAGTTACCTCGGCGGGCGCGAGCAGTACTTC. Translation gives CASSYLGGREQYF.

V and J are TRBV30 and TRBJ1-5; no clear D gene. There are 13 residues in the CDR3. V was pared by 0 bases and J by 5 bases, with 8 bases between. CDR1 and CDR2 from the germline V gene are GTSNPN and SVGIG (reference sequence). The CDR3 sequence is CAWSVQPHQPQHF. DNA for the CDR3: TGTGCCTGGAGTGTACAGCCTCATCAGCCCCAGCATTTT.

The V and J genes are TRBV27 and TRBJ2-3, with 12 bases that match TRBD2. The CDR3 is 16 residues long. CDR1 is MNHEY, CDR2 SMNVEV, per germline (reference sequence). V trimming: 6 bases; J trimming: 2 bases; junction bases outside the gene matches: 6. CDR3 nucleotides: TGTGCCAGCAGCCTACTAGCGGGGGGCCTCACAGATACGCAGTATTTT. Its translation: CASSLLAGGLTDTQYF.

This chain uses TRBV2 with TRBJ2-2; D possibly corresponds to TRBD2 (5 bases). CDR1 is SNHLY and CDR2 is FYNNEI in the germline V gene. V was clipped by 8 bases and J by 3 bases, with 10 bases between them. The CDR3 spans 13 residues. The CDR3 loop is CASLRGYTGELFF. DNA of the CDR3: TGTGCCAGCTTAAGAGGGTACACCGGGGAGCTGTTTTTT.

V usage is TRBV7-8 and J usage is TRBJ1-4, with no clear D. Trimming shortened V by 5 bases and J by 6 bases, and 13 bases separated the two germline ends. Germline-derived CDR1 and CDR2 are SGHVS and FQNEAQ. The CDR3 covers 14 residues. The CDR3 coding sequence is TGTGCCAGCAGCATCCGGGATGGAGATGAAAAACTGTTTTTT. Translated: CASSIRDGDEKLFF.

The chain combines TRBV7-2 with TRBJ1-3; weak D call: TRBD1 (6 bases). The V gene's germline CDR1 is SGHTA and CDR2 FQGNSA. V lost 10 bases and J 3 bases, leaving 13 bases between the germline ends. The CDR3 covers 13 residues. This chain's CDR3 is CATRPGVGNTIYF. CDR3 nucleotides: TGTGCCACCAGACCAGGGGTTGGAAACACCATATATTTT. The variable domain in full, completed from reference TRBV7-2 and TRBJ1-3, reads GAGVSQSPSNKVTEKGKDVELRCDPISGHTALYWYRQSLGQGLEFLIYFQGNSAPDKSGLPSDRFSAERTGGSVSTLTIQRTQQEDSAVYLCATRPGVGNTIYFGEGSWLTVV.

This clone was seen a handful of times. V is TRBV10-3 and J is TRBJ2-5, with 7 bases fitting TRBD1. Germline values: CDR1 ENHRY, CDR2 SYGVKD. V shed 2 bases and J 4 bases; nucleotides not matched to a gene: 1. The CDR3 covers 13 residues. CDR3: CAISERTGETQYF. The CDR3 DNA is TGTGCCATCAGTGAGAGGACAGGAGAGACCCAGTACTTC.

The chain joins TRBV5-8 to TRBJ2-7; possibly TRBD1 for D (6 bases). Germline loops: CDR1 SGHTS, CDR2 YDEGEE. Deletions cut 4 bases from V and 0 bases from J, with 14 bases between. The CDR3 covers 15 residues. CDR3 bases: TGTGCCAGCAGCCACGGGGACATGCGCTCCTACGAGCAGTACTTC. Amino acid sequence: CASSHGDMRSYEQYF.

The genes are TRBV2 and TRBJ1-1; weak D call: TRBD1 (5 bases). CDR3 length: 15 residues. Trimming removed 2 bases at V and 1 base at J, with 11 bases between. Germline CDR1 is SNHLY and CDR2 is FYNNEI. The CDR3 nucleotides are TGTGCCAGCAGTGAATCCGAGACAGAGAACACTGAAGCTTTCTTT. Amino acids: CASSESETENTEAFF.

The V call is TRBV5-6, the J call TRBJ2-7; D is perhaps TRBD1 (6 bases). The CDR3 consists of 16 residues. CDR1 and CDR2 (germline): SGHDT, YYEEEE. The V gene lost 4 bases and the J gene lost 7 bases, with 24 bases spanning the gap. The CDR3 nucleotides read TGTGCCAGCAGCCGACTCAGGGGAGCCCTCCCTGAGGAGCAGTACTTC. Its protein is CASSRLRGALPEEQYF. The whole variable domain, remainder taken from reference TRBV5-6 and TRBJ2-7, is DAGVTQSPTHLIKTRGQQVTLRCSPKSGHDTVSWYQQALGQGPQFIFQYYEEEERQRGNFPDRFSGHQFPNYSSELNVNALLLGDSALYLCASSRLRGALPEEQYFGPGTRLTVT.

J is TRBJ1-2 and V is TRBV6-4; no clear D. Trimming took 0 bases from V and 7 from J, leaving 9 bases between them. The length of the CDR3 is 13 residues. Per germline, CDR1 MRHNA and CDR2 SNTAGT. CDR3 sequence reads: CASSDSFSGGYTF. The CDR3 bases are TGTGCCAGCAGTGACTCTTTCTCGGGTGGCTACACCTTC.

This clone was picked up a small number of times. The rearrangement links TRBV6-4 to TRBJ2-6, with unresolved D. Germline V gives CDR1 MRHNA, CDR2 SNTAGT. The CDR3 is made up of 15 amino acids. V shed 0 bases and J shed 1 base, with 4 bases lying between them. Written as DNA, the CDR3 is TGTGCCAGCAGTGACTCACAATCTGGGGCCAACGTCCTGACTTTC. This codes for CASSDSQSGANVLTF.

CDR3 loop: CATSRGGTGVNEQFF. DNA of the CDR3: TGTGCCACCAGTCGGGGGGGGACAGGGGTCAATGAGCAGTTCTTC. The chain links TRBV24-1 to TRBJ2-1, with 10 bases matching TRBD1. The ends lost 6 bases at V and 6 bases at J; junction bases unmatched: 7. This CDR3 has 15 residues. Per germline, CDR1 KGHDR and CDR2 SFDVKD.

The rearrangement uses TRBV19 and TRBJ1-1; D is possibly TRBD1 (6 bases). This CDR3 has 13 amino acids. The V end was cut by 4 bases, the J end by 5 bases, with 11 bases between. The germline V gene encodes CDR1 LNHDA and CDR2 SQIVND (reference sequence). CDR3 sequence (DNA): TGTGCCAGTAGTAGGGGGCCGGGGACTGAAGCTTTCTTT. It encodes CASSRGPGTEAFF.

Only one count was recorded for this clone. V gene TRBV7-9 combines with J gene TRBJ1-2, with a tentative D call TRBD1 (6 bases). Trimming took 1 base from V and 6 from J, leaving 15 bases between them. Germline V CDR1 and CDR2: SEHNR, FQNEAQ (reference sequence). This CDR3 is built from 15 residues. The CDR3 loop is CASSLVAGGVDGYTF. The CDR3 nucleotides read TGTGCCAGCAGCTTAGTCGCGGGGGGCGTAGATGGCTACACCTTC.

This clone has only a few counts. J is TRBJ2-7 and V is TRBV20-1; D perhaps matches TRBD1 (5 bases). V lost 4 bases and J 6 bases, leaving 13 bases between the germline ends. CDR3 length: 12 amino acids. In germline, CDR1 is DFQATT, CDR2 SNEGSKA (reference sequence). Here the CDR3 reads CSANDRYTEQYF. DNA of the CDR3: TGCAGTGCTAATGACAGATATACCGAGCAGTACTTC.

V and J are TRBV15 and TRBJ1-1, with D perhaps matching TRBD1 (6 bases). V lost 5 bases to trimming and J lost 4 bases, with 20 bases between them. The CDR3 has 16 amino acids. The germline gives CDR1 LNHNV, CDR2 YYDKDF (reference sequence). In nucleotides, the CDR3 is TGTGCCACCAGCGGTAGACGGACGAAAGGGGGCACTGAAGCTTTCTTT. Protein product: CATSGRRTKGGTEAFF.

This chain joins TRBV6-6 and TRBJ2-1, with TRBD2 matching over 11 bases. V shed 5 bases and J 5 bases; nucleotides not matched to a gene: 5. The CDR3 covers 15 residues. Per germline, CDR1 MNHNY and CDR2 SVGAGI (reference sequence). As DNA, the CDR3 is TGTGCCAGCAGTCCTAGCGGGGGGACTAACAATGAGCAGTTCTTC. Translated: CASSPSGGTNNEQFF.

The chain carries TRBV11-3 and TRBJ2-7; TRBD1 might be the D (6 bases). The CDR3 runs to 13 residues. CDR1 is SGHNT, CDR2 YENEEA, per germline. V was clipped by 5 bases and J by 1 base, with 9 bases between them. The CDR3 loop is CASSLGQSYEQYF. As DNA, the CDR3 is TGTGCCAGCAGCCTCGGACAGTCCTACGAGCAGTACTTC.

The DNA for the CDR3 is TGTGCCAGCAGGCCAGCGGACAGAAAAGGTCAGCCCCAGCATTTT. This sequence encodes CASRPADRKGQPQHF. The chain uses TRBV6-5 and TRBJ1-5, with D perhaps TRBD1 (6 bases). This CDR3 contains 15 residues. The germline V and J ends were trimmed by 6 bases and 6 bases, with 18 bases remaining between them. Germline lookup yields CDR1 MNHEY and CDR2 SVGAGI.

The gene calls are TRBV15 and TRBJ1-3; 8 bases map to TRBD1. CDR1 and CDR2 from the germline V gene are LNHNV and YYDKDF (reference sequence). With V trimmed by 5 bases and J by 0 bases, 9 bases remained unmatched. The CDR3 sequence is 17 residues long. CDR3 loop: CATSVDRGPASGNTIYF. As DNA, the CDR3 is TGTGCCACCAGCGTCGACAGGGGCCCGGCCTCTGGAAACACCATATATTTT.

The chain is built from TRBV11-2 and TRBJ1-6; a possible D gene is TRBD1 (5 bases). Trimming left V 1 base short and J 10 bases short, with 17 bases between. CDR1 SGHAT and CDR2 FQNNGV come from the germline V gene. This CDR3 spans 16 amino acids. The CDR3 DNA follows: TGTGCCAGCAGCTTAGGACAGTCGGGAGTAGGCTCACCCCTCCACTTT. The encoded protein is CASSLGQSGVGSPLHF.

This clone was seen a single time. CDR3 bases: TGCGCCAGCAGCTTGACAGAGAACAATCAGCCCCAGCATTTT. It translates to CASSLTENNQPQHF. The gene calls are TRBV5-1 and TRBJ1-5; D gene unclear. Germline V CDR1 and CDR2: SGHRS, YFSETQ. V was trimmed by 1 base and J by 3 bases, leaving 8 bases between them. The CDR3 is 14 amino acids.